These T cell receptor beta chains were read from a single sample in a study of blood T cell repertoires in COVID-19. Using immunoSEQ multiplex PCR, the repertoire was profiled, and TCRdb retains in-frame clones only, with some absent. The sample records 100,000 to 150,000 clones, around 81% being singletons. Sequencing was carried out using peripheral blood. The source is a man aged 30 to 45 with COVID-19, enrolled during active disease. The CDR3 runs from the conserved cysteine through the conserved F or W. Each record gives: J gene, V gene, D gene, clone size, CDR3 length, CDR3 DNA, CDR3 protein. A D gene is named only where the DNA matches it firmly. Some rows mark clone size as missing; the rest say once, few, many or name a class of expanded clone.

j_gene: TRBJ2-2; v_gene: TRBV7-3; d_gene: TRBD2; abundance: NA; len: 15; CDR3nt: TGTGCCAGCAGCTCTTCGGGGGGGAACACCGGGGAGCTGTTTTTT; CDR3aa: CASSSSGGNTGELFF
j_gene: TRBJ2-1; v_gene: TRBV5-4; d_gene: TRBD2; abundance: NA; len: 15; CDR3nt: TGTGCCAGCAGCTTGGGACTAGCGAGCTACAATGAGCAGTTCTTC; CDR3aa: CASSLGLASYNEQFF
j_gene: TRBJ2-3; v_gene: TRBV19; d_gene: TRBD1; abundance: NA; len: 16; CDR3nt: TGTGCCAGTAGTATCAGGCCGGGACAGGGCACAGATACGCAGTATTTT; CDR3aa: CASSIRPGQGTDTQYF
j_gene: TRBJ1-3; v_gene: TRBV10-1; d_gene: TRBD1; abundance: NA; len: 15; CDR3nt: TGCGCCAGCGGGGACAGGATCTCCTCTGGAAACACCATATATTTT; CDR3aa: CASGDRISSGNTIYF
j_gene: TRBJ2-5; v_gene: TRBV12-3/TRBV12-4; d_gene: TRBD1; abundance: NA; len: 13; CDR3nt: TGTGCCAGCACCTCGACAGGGGTTGAGACCCAGTACTTC; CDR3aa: CASTSTGVETQYF
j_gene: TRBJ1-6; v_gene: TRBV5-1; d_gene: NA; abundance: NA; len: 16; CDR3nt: TGCGCCAGCAGCTTGTTCGAAGGGGCAGGGCAATCACCCCTCCACTTT; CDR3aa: CASSLFEGAGQSPLHF
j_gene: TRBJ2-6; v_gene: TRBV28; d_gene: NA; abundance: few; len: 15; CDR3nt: TGTGCGACCGGACAGCGGCTCTCTGGGGCCAACGTCCTGACTTTC; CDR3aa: CATGQRLSGANVLTF
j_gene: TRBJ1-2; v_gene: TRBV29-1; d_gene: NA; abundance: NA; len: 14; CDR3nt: TGCAGCGCCGGGGAGGGTACCGGTGCCTATGGCTACACCTTC; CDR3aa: CSAGEGTGAYGYTF
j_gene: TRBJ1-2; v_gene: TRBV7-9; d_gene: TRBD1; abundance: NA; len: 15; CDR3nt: TGTGCCAGCAGCGCCTCGACAGGGGACACGTATGGCTACACCTTC; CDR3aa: CASSASTGDTYGYTF
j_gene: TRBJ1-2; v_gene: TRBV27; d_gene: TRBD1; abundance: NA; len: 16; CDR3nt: TGTGCCAGCAGTTTACTTGGGACAGGGGGCAACTATGGCTACACCTTC; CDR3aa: CASSLLGTGGNYGYTF
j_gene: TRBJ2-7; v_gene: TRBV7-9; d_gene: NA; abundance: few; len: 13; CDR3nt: TGTGCCAGCACCTCGGGAACCATGGGCGAGCAGTACTTC; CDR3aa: CASTSGTMGEQYF
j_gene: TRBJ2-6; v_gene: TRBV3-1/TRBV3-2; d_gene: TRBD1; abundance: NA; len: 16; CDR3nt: TGTGCCAGCACTAGACAGGGGATCTCTGGGGCCAACGTCCTGACTTTC; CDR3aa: CASTRQGISGANVLTF
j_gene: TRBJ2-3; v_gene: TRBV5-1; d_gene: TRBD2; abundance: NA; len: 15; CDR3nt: TGCGCCAGCAGCCCCGGGGGGAGCTACTCGGATACGCAGTATTTT; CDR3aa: CASSPGGSYSDTQYF
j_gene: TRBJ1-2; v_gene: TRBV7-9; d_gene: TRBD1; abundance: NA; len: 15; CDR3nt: TGTGCCAGCAGCCACAGGGGGCGCTTAGATCGGGGCTACACCTTC; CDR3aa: CASSHRGRLDRGYTF
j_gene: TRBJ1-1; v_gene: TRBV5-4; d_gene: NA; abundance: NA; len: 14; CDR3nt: TGTGCCAGCAGTATCGGGGGGCGGGACACTGAAGCTTTCTTT; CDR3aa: CASSIGGRDTEAFF
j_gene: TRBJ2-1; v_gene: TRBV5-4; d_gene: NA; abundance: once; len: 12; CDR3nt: TGTGCCAGCAGCTTCCTCGGGGTTGAGCAGTTCTTC; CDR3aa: CASSFLGVEQFF
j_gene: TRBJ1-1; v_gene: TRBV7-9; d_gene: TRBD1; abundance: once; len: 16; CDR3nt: TGTGCCAGCAGCTACGACAGGGGTGATGGTGACACTGAAGCTTTCTTT; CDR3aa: CASSYDRGDGDTEAFF
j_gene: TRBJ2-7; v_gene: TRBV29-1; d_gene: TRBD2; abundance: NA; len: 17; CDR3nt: TGCAGCGTTGAAGGTCAGGGGACTAGCGGGAACGCCTACGAGCAGTACTTC; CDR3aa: CSVEGQGTSGNAYEQYF
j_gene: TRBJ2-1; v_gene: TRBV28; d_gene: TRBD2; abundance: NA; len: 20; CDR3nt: TGTGCCAGCAGTCCCCGGACTAGCGGGAGAAGGGGGGGCTCCTACAATGAGCAGTTCTTC; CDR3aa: CASSPRTSGRRGGSYNEQFF
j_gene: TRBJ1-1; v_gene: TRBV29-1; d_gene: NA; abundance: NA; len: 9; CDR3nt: TGCAGCGTTGGGAGGGATGCTTTCTTT; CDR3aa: CSVGRDAFF
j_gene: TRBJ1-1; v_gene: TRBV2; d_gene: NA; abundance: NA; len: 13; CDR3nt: TGTGCCAGCTCCCGGGGAATGAACACTGAAGCTTTCTTT; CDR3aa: CASSRGMNTEAFF
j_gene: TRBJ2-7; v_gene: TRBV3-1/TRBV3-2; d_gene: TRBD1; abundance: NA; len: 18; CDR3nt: TGTGCCAGCAGTCGAGCCCCATATCCGGGGACAGGGCAGGCCGAGCAGTACTTC; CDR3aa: CASSRAPYPGTGQAEQYF
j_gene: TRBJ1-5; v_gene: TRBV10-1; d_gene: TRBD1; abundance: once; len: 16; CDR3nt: TGCGCCAGCAGTGAACCCCGGGACAGGGGAGCGGGGCCCCAGCATTTT; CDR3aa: CASSEPRDRGAGPQHF
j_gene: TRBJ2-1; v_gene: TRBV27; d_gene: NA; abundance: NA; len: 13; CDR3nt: TGTGCCAGCAGTTTGGACTTCCCCAATGAGCAGTTCTTC; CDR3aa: CASSLDFPNEQFF
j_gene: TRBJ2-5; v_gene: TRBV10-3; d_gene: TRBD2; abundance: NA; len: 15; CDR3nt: TGTGCCATCGCTAGTAGCGGGAGGGCCCGAGAGACCCAGTACTTC; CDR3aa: CAIASSGRARETQYF
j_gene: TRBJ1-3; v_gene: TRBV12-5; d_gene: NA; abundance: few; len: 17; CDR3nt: TGTGCTAGTGGTCTCGGGGACTCTCGAAGCTCTGGAAACACCATATATTTT; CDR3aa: CASGLGDSRSSGNTIYF
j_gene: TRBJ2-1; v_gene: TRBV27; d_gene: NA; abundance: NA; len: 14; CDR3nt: TGTGCCAGCAGTTTAGGCAGTTCCTACAATGAGCAGTTCTTC; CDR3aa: CASSLGSSYNEQFF
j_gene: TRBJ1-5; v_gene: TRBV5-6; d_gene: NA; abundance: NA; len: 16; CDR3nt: TGTGCCAGCAGCTTGGGGGCGGGAGCCCCAAATCAGCCCCAGCATTTT; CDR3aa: CASSLGAGAPNQPQHF
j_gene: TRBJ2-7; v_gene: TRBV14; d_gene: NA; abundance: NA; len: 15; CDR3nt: TGTGCCAGCAGCCCCTATGAGGGGGGGCGGAAAGAGCAGTACTTC; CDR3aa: CASSPYEGGRKEQYF
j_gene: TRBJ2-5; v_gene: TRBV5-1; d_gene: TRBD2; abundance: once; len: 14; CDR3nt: TGCGCCAGCAGCTTTGAAGCGGGGCAAGAGACCCAGTACTTC; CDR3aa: CASSFEAGQETQYF
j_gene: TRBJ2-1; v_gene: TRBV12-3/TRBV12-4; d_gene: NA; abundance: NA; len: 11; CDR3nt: TGTGCCAGCATTCACTACAATGAGCAGTTCTTC; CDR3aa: CASIHYNEQFF
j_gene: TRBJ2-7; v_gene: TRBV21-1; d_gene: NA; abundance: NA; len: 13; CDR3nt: TGTGCCAGCCTACCGAAGGGGGCCTACGAGCAGTACTTC; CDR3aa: CASLPKGAYEQYF
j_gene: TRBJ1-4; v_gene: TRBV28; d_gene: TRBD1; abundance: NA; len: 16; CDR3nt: TGTGCCAGCAATGCCCATGTTGGGACAGGGGGAGAAAAACTGTTTTTT; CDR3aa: CASNAHVGTGGEKLFF
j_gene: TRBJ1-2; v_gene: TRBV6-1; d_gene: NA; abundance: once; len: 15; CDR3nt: TGTGCCAGCAGTGATGGGCGAGGACAGCCCTATGGCTACACCTTC; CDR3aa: CASSDGRGQPYGYTF
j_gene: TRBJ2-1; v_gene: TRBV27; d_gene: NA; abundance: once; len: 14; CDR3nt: TGTGCCAGTGCTCTAGAGACAGCCTACAATGAGCAGTTCTTC; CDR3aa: CASALETAYNEQFF
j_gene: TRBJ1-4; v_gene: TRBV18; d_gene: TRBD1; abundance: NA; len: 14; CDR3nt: TGTGCCAGCTCGTTGGGACAGGGACGAGAAAAACTGTTTTTT; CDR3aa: CASSLGQGREKLFF
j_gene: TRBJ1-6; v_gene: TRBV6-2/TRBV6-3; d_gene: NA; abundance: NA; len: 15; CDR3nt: TGTGCCAGCAGTGCCTACACAGGGAGAGATTCACCCCTCCACTTT; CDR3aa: CASSAYTGRDSPLHF
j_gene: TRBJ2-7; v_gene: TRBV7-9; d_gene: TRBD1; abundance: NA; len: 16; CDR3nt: TGTGCCAGCAGCTCCCCAGGGGGAATCTTGTCCTACGAGCAGTACTTC; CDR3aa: CASSSPGGILSYEQYF
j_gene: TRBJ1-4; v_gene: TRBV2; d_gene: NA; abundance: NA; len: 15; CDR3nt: TGTGCCAGCAGTAACCTCCAGGGAATGGGGGAAAAACTGTTTTTT; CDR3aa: CASSNLQGMGEKLFF
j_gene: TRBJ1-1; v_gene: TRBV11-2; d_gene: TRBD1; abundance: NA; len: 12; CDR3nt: TGTGCCAGCAGCCGACAGGGCACTGAAGCTTTCTTT; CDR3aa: CASSRQGTEAFF
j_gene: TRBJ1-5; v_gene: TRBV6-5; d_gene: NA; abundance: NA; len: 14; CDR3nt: TGTGCCACCCAGGGCAGGGTCGACAATCAGCCCCAGCATTTT; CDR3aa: CATQGRVDNQPQHF
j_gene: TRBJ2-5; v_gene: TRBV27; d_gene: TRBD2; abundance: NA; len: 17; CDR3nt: TGTGCCAGCACCCCCAGGTGGCGGGGGGGTATCCAAGAGACCCAGTACTTC; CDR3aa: CASTPRWRGGIQETQYF
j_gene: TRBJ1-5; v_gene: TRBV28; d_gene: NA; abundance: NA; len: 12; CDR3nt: TGTGCCAGCACAGGGTCCGATCAGCCCCAGCATTTT; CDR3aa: CASTGSDQPQHF
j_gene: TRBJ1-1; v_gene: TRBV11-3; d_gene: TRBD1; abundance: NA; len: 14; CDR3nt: TGTGCCAGCAGCGACCGGACAGGGAACACTGAAGCTTTCTTT; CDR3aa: CASSDRTGNTEAFF
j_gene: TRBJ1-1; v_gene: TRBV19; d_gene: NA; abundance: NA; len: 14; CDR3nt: TGTGCCAGTGGGGGGGCGGGTCGTTCCACTGAAGCTTTCTTT; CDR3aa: CASGGAGRSTEAFF